A single TCR beta chain is shown here with its context. What it binds is not known. These data originate in a study of T cell repertoires in cytomegalovirus infection. Study overall: As its CMV epitopes, the study selected recently identified HLA-C-restricted and well-studied HLA-B-restricted targets.

Trimming cost V 2 bases and J 1 base; bases outside gene matches: 2. Per germline, CDR1 SGHDN and CDR2 FVKESK. CDR3 length equals 15 residues. A single record per CDR3 protein comes from TCRdb applying MiXCR to the reads. Here the sample spans about 700,000 distinct CDR3 sequences, 30% to 35% being singletons. Study-level results: Ex vivo responses were dominated by HLA-C-restricted CMV-specific TCR beta clonotypes. The study identified carriers of CMV plus the relevant HLA from cumulative public TCR beta family frequency.

The sequence derives from a human donor in good health (CMV status not recorded). Some clones in this sample may be carry-over from other donors' samples. The sample in question was cultured PBMCs, obtained from culture after CMV antigen stimulation. The chain is built from TRBV14 and TRBJ1-1, with 9 bases matching TRBD1. This CDR3 is CASSQLGQGNTEAFF. CDR3 coding DNA: TGTGCCAGCAGCCAACTGGGACAGGGGAACACTGAAGCTTTCTTT.